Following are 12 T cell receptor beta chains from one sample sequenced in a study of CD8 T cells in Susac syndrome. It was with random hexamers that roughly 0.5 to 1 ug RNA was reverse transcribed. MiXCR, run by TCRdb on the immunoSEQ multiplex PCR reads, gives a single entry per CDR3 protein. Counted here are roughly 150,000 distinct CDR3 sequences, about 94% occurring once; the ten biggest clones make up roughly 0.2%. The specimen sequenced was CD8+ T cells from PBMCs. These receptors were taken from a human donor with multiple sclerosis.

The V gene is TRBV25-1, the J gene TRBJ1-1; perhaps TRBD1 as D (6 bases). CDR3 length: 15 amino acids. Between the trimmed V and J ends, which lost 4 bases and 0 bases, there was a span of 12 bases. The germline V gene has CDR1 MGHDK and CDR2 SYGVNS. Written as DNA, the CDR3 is TGTGCCAGCAGTGCCCCTGGGGACATGAACACTGAAGCTTTCTTT. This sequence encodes CASSAPGDMNTEAFF. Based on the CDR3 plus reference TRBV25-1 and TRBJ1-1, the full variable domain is EADIYQTPRYLVIGTGKKITLECSQTMGHDKMYWYQQDPGMELHLIHYSYGVNSTEKGDLSSESTVSRIRTEHFPLTLESARPSHTSQYLCASSAPGDMNTEAFFGQGTRLTVV.

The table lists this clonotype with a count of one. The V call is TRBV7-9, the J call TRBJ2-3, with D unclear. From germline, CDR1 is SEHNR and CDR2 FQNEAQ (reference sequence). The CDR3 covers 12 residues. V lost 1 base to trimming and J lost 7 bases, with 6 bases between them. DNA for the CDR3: TGTGCCAGCAGCTTAGAGCGTAATACGCAGTATTTT. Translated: CASSLERNTQYF. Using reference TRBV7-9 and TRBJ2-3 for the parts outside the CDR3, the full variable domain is DTGVSQNPRHKITKRGQNVTFRCDPISEHNRLYWYRQTLGQGPEFLTYFQNEAQLEKSRLLSDRFSAERPKGSFSTLEIQRTEQGDSAMYLCASSLERNTQYFGPGTRLTVL.

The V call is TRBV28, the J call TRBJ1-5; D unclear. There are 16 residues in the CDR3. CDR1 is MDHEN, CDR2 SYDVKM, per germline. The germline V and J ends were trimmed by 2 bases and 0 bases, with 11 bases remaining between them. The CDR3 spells CASSLPRDNSNQPQHF. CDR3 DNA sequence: TGTGCCAGCAGTTTACCCCGGGATAATAGCAATCAGCCCCAGCATTTT. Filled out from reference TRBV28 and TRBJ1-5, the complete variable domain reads DVKVTQSSRYLVKRTGEKVFLECVQDMDHENMFWYRQDPGLGLRLIYFSYDVKMKEKGDIPEGYSVSREKKERFSLILESASTNQTSMYLCASSLPRDNSNQPQHFGDGTRLSIL.

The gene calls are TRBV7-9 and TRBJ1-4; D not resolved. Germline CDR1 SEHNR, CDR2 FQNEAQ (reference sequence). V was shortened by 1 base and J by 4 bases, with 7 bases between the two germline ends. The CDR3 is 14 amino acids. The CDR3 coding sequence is TGTGCCAGCAGCTTAGTCCGCAGTAATGAAAAACTGTTTTTT. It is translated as CASSLVRSNEKLFF.

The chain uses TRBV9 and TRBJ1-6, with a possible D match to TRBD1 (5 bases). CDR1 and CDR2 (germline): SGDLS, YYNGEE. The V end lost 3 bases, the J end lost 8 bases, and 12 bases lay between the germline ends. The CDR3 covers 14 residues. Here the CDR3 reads CASSDRDGYSPLHF. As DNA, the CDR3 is TGTGCCAGCAGCGATCGGGACGGTTATTCACCCCTCCACTTT.

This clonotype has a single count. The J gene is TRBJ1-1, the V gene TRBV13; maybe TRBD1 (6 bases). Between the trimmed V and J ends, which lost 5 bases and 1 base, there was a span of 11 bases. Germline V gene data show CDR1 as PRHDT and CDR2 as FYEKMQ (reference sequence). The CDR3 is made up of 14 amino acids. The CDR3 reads CASSGWTANTEAFF. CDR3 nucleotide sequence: TGTGCCAGCAGCGGGTGGACAGCGAACACTGAAGCTTTCTTT.

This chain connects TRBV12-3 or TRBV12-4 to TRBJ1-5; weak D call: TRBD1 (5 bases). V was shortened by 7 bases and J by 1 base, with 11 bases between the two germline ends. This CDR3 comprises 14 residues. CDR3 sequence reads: CASTKWDSNQPQHF. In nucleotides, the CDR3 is TGTGCCAGCACCAAGTGGGACAGCAATCAGCCCCAGCATTTT.

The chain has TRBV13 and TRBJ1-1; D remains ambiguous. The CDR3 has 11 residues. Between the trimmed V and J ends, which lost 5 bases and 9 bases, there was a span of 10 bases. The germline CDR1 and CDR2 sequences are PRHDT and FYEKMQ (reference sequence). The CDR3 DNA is TGTGCCAGCAGCCGCCTGGCAAAAGCTTTCTTT. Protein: CASSRLAKAFF.

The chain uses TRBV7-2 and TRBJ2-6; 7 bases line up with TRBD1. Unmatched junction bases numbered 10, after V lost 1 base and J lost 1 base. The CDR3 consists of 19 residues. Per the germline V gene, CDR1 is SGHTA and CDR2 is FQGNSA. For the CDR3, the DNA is TGTGCCAGCAGCTTAGGCCACAGGGACAGAGATTCTGGGGCCAACGTCCTGACTTTC. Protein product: CASSLGHRDRDSGANVLTF.

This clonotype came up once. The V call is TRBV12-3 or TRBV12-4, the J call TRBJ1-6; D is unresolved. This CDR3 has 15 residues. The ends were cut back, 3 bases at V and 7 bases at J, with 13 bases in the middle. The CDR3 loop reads CASSLLTLENSPLHF. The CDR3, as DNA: TGTGCCAGCAGTTTGTTGACCTTGGAAAATTCACCCCTCCACTTT.

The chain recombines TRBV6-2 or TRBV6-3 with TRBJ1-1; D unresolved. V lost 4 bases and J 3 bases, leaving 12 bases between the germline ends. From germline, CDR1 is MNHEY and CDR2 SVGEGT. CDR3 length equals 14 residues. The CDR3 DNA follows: TGTGCCAGCAGTTCCGGCAGGATCTACACTGAAGCTTTCTTT. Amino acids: CASSSGRIYTEAFF.

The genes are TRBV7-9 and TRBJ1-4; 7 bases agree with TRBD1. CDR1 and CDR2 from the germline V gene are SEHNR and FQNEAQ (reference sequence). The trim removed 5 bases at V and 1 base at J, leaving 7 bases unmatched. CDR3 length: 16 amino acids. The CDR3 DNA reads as TGTGCCAGCAGCCCCGCCCGACAGGGAACTAATGAAAAACTGTTTTTT. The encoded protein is CASSPARQGTNEKLFF.